Listed below are T cell receptor beta chains from one sample, sequenced in a study of blood T cell repertoires in COVID-19. TCRdb keeps only in-frame clones here, not all; method: immunoSEQ multiplex PCR. The data hold approximately 180,000 clones, with approximately 90% observed a single time. The material sequenced was peripheral blood. The origin of the receptors is a man over 45 with acute or convalescent COVID-19. The CDR3 runs from the conserved cysteine through the conserved F or W. D genes are given only for firm matches. Expanded clones get a size class; other rows say once, few or many, or leave the size out.

size,V,D,J,DNA,CDR3
-,TRBV7-8,TRBD1,TRBJ1-5,TGTGCCAGCAGCCGGGACAGGGATCAGCCCCAGCATTTT,CASSRDRDQPQHF
-,TRBV19,-,TRBJ1-4,TGTGCCAGTAGGCTGGGAGGGAGCGAAAAACTGTTTTTT,CASRLGGSEKLFF
-,TRBV27,-,TRBJ2-2,TGTGCCAGCAGTTTATCCGGGGCCGGGGAGCTGTTTTTT,CASSLSGAGELFF
-,TRBV10-3,TRBD1,TRBJ1-2,TGTGCCGTCGGACAGGGGGCGCTTGGCTACACCTTC,CAVGQGALGYTF
few,TRBV4-2,TRBD1,TRBJ1-1,TGTGCCAGCAGCCAAGGACAGGGTGGAGGCACTGAAGCTTTCTTT,CASSQGQGGGTEAFF
-,TRBV27,-,TRBJ2-1,TGTGCCAGCAGGGGGGAGGCGTACAGTGAGCAGTTCTTC,CASRGEAYSEQFF
-,TRBV6-2/TRBV6-3,-,TRBJ1-1,TGTGCCAGCAGTTACGGCCATACTCTAGCCCAACCGAACACTGAAGCTTTCTTT,CASSYGHTLAQPNTEAFF
-,TRBV4-1,TRBD2,TRBJ2-3,TGCGCCAGCAGCCAAGAAACGTCCGGGGGGACCACAGATACGCAGTATTTT,CASSQETSGGTTDTQYF
-,TRBV12-3/TRBV12-4,-,TRBJ1-1,TGTGCCAGCAGTTCGACCGGGAGGGATGAAGCTTTCTTT,CASSSTGRDEAFF
once,TRBV12-3/TRBV12-4,-,TRBJ1-2,TGTGCCAGCAGTTTTGATCAGGGGTACGGCTACACCTTC,CASSFDQGYGYTF
-,TRBV2,TRBD1,TRBJ1-2,TGTGCCAGCACTTCACCGGGACAGGTTGACTATGGCTACACCTTC,CASTSPGQVDYGYTF
-,TRBV19,TRBD1,TRBJ1-1,TGTGCCAGTAGTCAGATAAGGGACAGTAATGAAGCTTTCTTT,CASSQIRDSNEAFF
-,TRBV14,TRBD2,TRBJ2-1,TGTGCCAGCAGCCAAGATGGACTAGCAGGGTACAATGAGCAGTTCTTC,CASSQDGLAGYNEQFF
-,TRBV9,-,TRBJ1-4,TGTGCCAGCAGCGTAGATGGGGGAGGCGATGAAAAACTGTTTTTT,CASSVDGGGDEKLFF
-,TRBV7-9,-,TRBJ2-2,TGTGCCAGCAGCCAGGACACTAACACCGGGGAGCTGTTTTTT,CASSQDTNTGELFF
-,TRBV12-5,-,TRBJ1-2,TGTGCTAGTGGTTTGGGGCAGGGGCATGGCTACACCTTC,CASGLGQGHGYTF
-,TRBV24-1,TRBD1,TRBJ2-2,TGTGCCGTACGCCGGGACAGCACATCGGGGGAGCTGTTTTTT,CAVRRDSTSGELFF
-,TRBV5-4,TRBD2,TRBJ2-3,TGTGCCAGCAGCTTTCGGACTAGCGGGGGCACAGATACGCAGTATTTT,CASSFRTSGGTDTQYF
-,TRBV19,-,TRBJ1-2,TGTGCCAGTAGTACAGCGCAGGGGTCCCAAGCATATGGCTACACCTTC,CASSTAQGSQAYGYTF
-,TRBV6-4,-,TRBJ1-4,TGTGCCAGCACCTTACTAAGGAGGGCGAGGTTTTGCGAAAAACTGTTTTTT,CASTLLRRARFCEKLFF
once,TRBV7-2,-,TRBJ2-2,TGTGCCAGCAGCGTGGACTCTAACACCGGGGAGCTGTTTTTT,CASSVDSNTGELFF
once,TRBV19,TRBD2,TRBJ2-3,TGTGCCAGTAGTTCGTCTAGCGGGGGGAGTGCTAGCACAGATACGCAGTATTTT,CASSSSSGGSASTDTQYF
-,TRBV5-1,TRBD1,TRBJ2-1,TGCGCCAGCAGCCCGGGAACCCAGACAGGGTGGAATTACAATGAGCAGTTCTTC,CASSPGTQTGWNYNEQFF
-,TRBV7-2,-,TRBJ2-5,TGTGCCAGCAGCTCCCCGGGTACCGATCAAGAGACCCAGTACTTC,CASSSPGTDQETQYF
few,TRBV4-2,TRBD1,TRBJ1-1,TGTGCCAGCAGCCCAGGGGACAGGGACATGAACACTGAAGCTTTCTTT,CASSPGDRDMNTEAFF
-,TRBV2,TRBD1,TRBJ1-5,TGTGCCAGCAGTGAAATCGGACAGGGGGGTTTTCAGCCCCAGCATTTT,CASSEIGQGGFQPQHF
-,TRBV7-9,-,TRBJ1-6,TGTGCCAGCAGCCGTGACAATCTTAATTCACCCCTCCACTTT,CASSRDNLNSPLHF
few,TRBV28,-,TRBJ1-3,TGTGCCAGCAGTTCGGGACTCACTGGAAACACCATATATTTT,CASSSGLTGNTIYF
-,TRBV6-5,-,TRBJ1-1,TGTGCCAGCGGGCGGGGGAATCGCATGAACACTGAAGCTTTCTTT,CASGRGNRMNTEAFF
once,TRBV12-2,-,TRBJ2-2,TGTGCAAGTCGTCGGGACAGGGTGAGGGACACCGGGGAGCTGTTTTTT,CASRRDRVRDTGELFF
-,TRBV4-3,TRBD1,TRBJ1-5,TGCGCCAGCAGCCAAGAGACAGGGGTGAGCAATCAGCCCCAGCATTTT,CASSQETGVSNQPQHF
-,TRBV3-1/TRBV3-2,-,TRBJ2-1,TGTGCCAGCAGCCAGGGGTCGCAGGACAGACAGTTCTTC,CASSQGSQDRQFF
-,TRBV19,-,TRBJ1-3,TGTGCCAGTAGTCCTTCGACAGTGAGCTCTGGAAACACCATATATTTT,CASSPSTVSSGNTIYF
-,TRBV18,-,TRBJ1-1,TGTGCCAGCTCACCAAGTGTAACAGGGACTGAAGCTTTCTTT,CASSPSVTGTEAFF
-,TRBV7-3,-,TRBJ2-1,TGTGCCAGCAGCTCGACGGGTTACAATGAGCAGTTCTTC,CASSSTGYNEQFF